This T cell receptor beta chain originates from a study of radiotherapy plus CTLA-4 blockade in lung cancer. Notes on the study in general: Together with interferon-beta, which increased in serum after radiation, early dynamic changes in blood T cell clones were reportedly the best predictors of response.

This CDR3 is built from 15 residues. After removal of 6 bases from V and 4 bases from J, the junction contained 11 bases not matched to a gene. The germline CDR1 and CDR2 sequences are LNHDA and SQIVND (reference sequence). Regarding this clone: The target antigen is unknown.

Each patient with chemo-refractory metastatic non-small-cell lung cancer was treated with focal radiation plus CTLA-4 blockade using ipilimumab. Measured with immunoSEQ multiplex PCR; TCRdb has only the in-frame clones, and not every one. The repertoire consists of approximately 40,000 clones, with 70% to 80% occurring once and the leading ten covering under 10%. V usage is TRBV19 and J usage is TRBJ2-7; 8 bases match TRBD1. The starting material was peripheral blood, obtained from a patient treated with radiotherapy plus ipilimumab. The origin of this receptor is a human donor with non-small cell lung cancer who had stable disease on radiotherapy plus ipilimumab. CDR3 DNA: TGTGCCAGTAGCCAGGGACAGGTGGGACCATACGAGCAGTACTTC. Translating gives CASSQGQVGPYEQYF.